These 8 T cell receptor beta chains were all obtained from the same sample, sequenced in a study of identical twins. A single record per CDR3 protein comes from TCRdb applying MiXCR to the 5' RACE reads. The table shows roughly 1.6 million distinct CDR3 sequences, with around a third occurring only once. Sequencing was carried out using cord blood. The receptors were gathered from a newborn girl in good health.

This clonotype turned up a few times. The chain recombines TRBV20-1 with TRBJ2-7; the match to TRBD2 covers 10 bases. The J call may be faulty, since TRBJ2-5 better matches the DNA end. Germline-derived CDR1 and CDR2 are DFQATT and SNEGSKA (reference sequence). This CDR3 is 18 amino acids long. The CDR3 spells CSARGGLAVFRREETQYF. CDR3 in DNA: TGCAGTGCTAGAGGTGGACTAGCGGTCTTTCGGAGGGAAGAGACCCAGTACTTC.

The rearrangement uses TRBV20-1 and TRBJ1-2; D is perhaps TRBD1 (5 bases). The CDR3 totals 13 residues. Trimming left V 5 bases short and J 6 bases short, with 16 bases between. Germline CDR1 DFQATT, CDR2 SNEGSKA (reference sequence). The CDR3: CSAEEWGRDGYTF. CDR3 sequence (DNA): TGCAGTGCTGAGGAATGGGGACGAGATGGCTACACCTTC.

This clonotype has only a few counts. This sequence joins TRBV20-1 and TRBJ2-1, with 8 nucleotides matching TRBD2. The CDR3 contains 17 residues. V dropped 3 bases and J dropped 2; count of bases not matched to a gene: 12. Germline V CDR1 and CDR2: DFQATT, SNEGSKA (reference sequence). The CDR3 spells CSASVGLAGRTYNEQFF. CDR3 DNA sequence: TGCAGTGCTAGCGTGGGCTTAGCGGGGAGAACCTACAATGAGCAGTTCTTC.

The chain is built from TRBV10-3 and TRBJ2-1; 10 nucleotides agree with TRBD2. The V segment lost 0 bases and the J segment 7 bases; nucleotides outside the gene matches: 6. Germline lookup yields CDR1 ENHRY and CDR2 SYGVKD. The CDR3 totals 16 residues. As DNA, the CDR3 is TGTGCCATCAGTGAGTCTACTAGCGGGGTTCGGAATGAGCAGTTCTTC. Amino acid sequence: CAISESTSGVRNEQFF.

V gene TRBV13 combines with J gene TRBJ1-1; D uncertain. Per germline, CDR1 PRHDT and CDR2 FYEKMQ (reference sequence). The germline V and J ends were trimmed by 5 bases and 6 bases, with 13 bases remaining between them. This CDR3 has 13 residues. In DNA form, the CDR3 reads TGTGCCAGCAGCGGACCGGGTAAGCCTGAAGCTTTCTTT. Translating it yields CASSGPGKPEAFF.

A few counts support this clonotype. The chain couples TRBV3-1 to TRBJ2-1, with TRBD2 identical over 8 bases. This CDR3 contains 16 residues. Germline CDR1 is LGHDT and CDR2 is YNNKEL (reference sequence). With 4 bases clipped from V and 4 bases from J, the junction kept 9 bases outside the gene matches. The CDR3 DNA follows: TGTGCCAGCAGCCCGTACCCCGGACTAGCATACAATGAGCAGTTCTTC. Amino acids: CASSPYPGLAYNEQFF.

The V and J genes are TRBV6-2 or TRBV6-3 and TRBJ1-2; D not resolved. The germline V and J ends were trimmed by 2 bases and 4 bases, with 8 bases remaining between them. CDR1 and CDR2 from the germline V gene are MNHEY and SVGEGT. This CDR3 is built from 13 residues. The DNA for the CDR3 is TGTGCCAGCAGTTACAGAAGCTCCTATGGCTACACCTTC. Its translation is CASSYRSSYGYTF.

The genes are TRBV7-9 and TRBJ2-7; possible D gene TRBD1, 5 bases. From germline, CDR1 is SEHNR and CDR2 FQNEAQ (reference sequence). CDR3 length: 15 residues. V lost 4 bases and J lost 0, with 13 bases in between. The CDR3 DNA follows: TGTGCCAGCAGCTCTATGACAGCCAGCTCCTACGAGCAGTACTTC. This gives the protein CASSSMTASSYEQYF.